This is a list of T cell receptor beta chains from one sample in a study of cytomegalovirus exposure and HLA in healthy donors. Sequencing used immunoSEQ multiplex PCR; TCRdb keeps in-frame clones, though not all of them. The sample yields under 200,000 clones, 75% to 85% seen once. The sample consisted of PBMCs. The receptors originated from a young man in good health and CMV-seronegative. Both conserved end residues are part of each CDR3. D genes are given only for firm matches. The size of a clone is reported for some rows only, either as once, few or many, or as a class for expanded clones.

size | J | D | V | DNA | CDR3
. | TRBJ1-2 | TRBD1 | TRBV7-3 | TGTGCCAGCAGTCGGACAGGCGGAGGCTACACCTTC | CASSRTGGGYTF
few | TRBJ2-7 | TRBD1 | TRBV10-2 | TGCGCCAGCCAATCCCCGGGACAGAGGACCTACGAGCAGTACTTC | CASQSPGQRTYEQYF
. | TRBJ2-2 | TRBD2 | TRBV7-2 | TGTGCCAGCAGCTGGACGGGGGGGAACACCGGGGAGCTGTTTTTT | CASSWTGGNTGELFF
. | TRBJ1-2 | TRBD1 | TRBV7-9 | TGTGCCAGCAGCCCTCATAAACAGGGGTATGGCTACACCTTC | CASSPHKQGYGYTF
. | TRBJ2-5 | TRBD2 | TRBV19 | TGTGCCAGTAGTATTGGGCCGGGAGGGCCAGTAAGAGAGACCCAGTACTTC | CASSIGPGGPVRETQYF
. | TRBJ1-2 | TRBD1 | TRBV2 | TGTGCCAGCCCGGGACAGCCTTATCAGGGCTACACCTTC | CASPGQPYQGYTF
. | TRBJ2-7 | TRBD2 | TRBV6-6 | TGTGCCAGCAGTGGGACCAGCGGGGGATCTTACGAGCAGTACTTC | CASSGTSGGSYEQYF
. | TRBJ2-7 | TRBD2 | TRBV5-1 | TGCGCCAGCAGCTTGTCTCCAACGGGAGGCGAGCAGTACTTC | CASSLSPTGGEQYF
once | TRBJ1-3 | TRBD1 | TRBV11-1 | TGTGCCAGCAGCTTCGGGACAGGGGGCTCTGGAAACACCATATATTTT | CASSFGTGGSGNTIYF
. | TRBJ1-4 | TRBD1 | TRBV6-6 | TGTGCCAGCAGCCCCGGAGGACAGGGGGCTGAAAAACTGTTTTTT | CASSPGGQGAEKLFF
. | TRBJ1-1 | . | TRBV6-4 | TGTGCCAGCAGGCGAGGGTCTGGGGACACTGAAGCTTTCTTT | CASRRGSGDTEAFF
. | TRBJ1-6 | TRBD1 | TRBV5-5 | TGTGCCAGCAGCCCCGCGGGACAGGGGACCTATAATTCACCCCTCCACTTT | CASSPAGQGTYNSPLHF
. | TRBJ1-6 | . | TRBV5-1 | TGCGCCAGCAGCTTGGACAGCCCTAATTCACCCCTCCACTTT | CASSLDSPNSPLHF
. | TRBJ2-7 | TRBD1 | TRBV18 | TGTGCCAGCTCGGGTTACTCCGGGACAGGGGACGAGCAGTACTTC | CASSGYSGTGDEQYF
. | TRBJ2-7 | . | TRBV7-3 | TGTGCCAGCAGCTTAACCAGGGTCCACGAGCAGTACTTC | CASSLTRVHEQYF
. | TRBJ2-3 | TRBD1 | TRBV11-1 | TGTGCCAGCAGCTTAACCGGGACAGGGGGCATAGATACGCAGTATTTT | CASSLTGTGGIDTQYF
. | TRBJ2-7 | . | TRBV30 | TGTGCCTGGACCCAGGGAGGGGGGCTAGGGGAGCAGTACTTC | CAWTQGGGLGEQYF
once | TRBJ1-2 | . | TRBV28 | TGTGCCAGCAGTTCTCCCGGGAGCTGGGGCTATGGCTACACCTTC | CASSSPGSWGYGYTF
. | TRBJ1-2 | . | TRBV10-2 | TGCGCCAGCAGTGAGTCGCGAGGATTCTATGGCTACACCTTC | CASSESRGFYGYTF
. | TRBJ2-7 | . | TRBV11-2 | TGTGCCAGCAGCTTGGGCAGCTCCTACGAGCAGTACTTC | CASSLGSSYEQYF
. | TRBJ2-3 | TRBD2 | TRBV4-3 | TGCGCCAGCAGCCCGCCAGGCGGCGGGGGGGCGACAGATACGCAGTATTTT | CASSPPGGGGATDTQYF
. | TRBJ1-5 | . | TRBV15 | TGTGCCACCAGCAGAGACCGGGACACCCATCAGCCCCAGCATTTT | CATSRDRDTHQPQHF
. | TRBJ2-4 | . | TRBV19 | TGTGCCAGTAGTATAAAAGGGACATTACTAGCCAAAAACATTCAGTACTTC | CASSIKGTLLAKNIQYF
. | TRBJ2-1 | TRBD2 | TRBV4-1 | TGCGCCAGCAGCCCGTTGGGGGGGGGCTCCTACAATGAGCAGTTCTTC | CASSPLGGGSYNEQFF
few | TRBJ2-1 | TRBD2 | TRBV11-3 | TGTGCCAGCAGCTTAGAGACTAGCGGGGGGAAGTACAATGAGCAGTTCTTC | CASSLETSGGKYNEQFF
. | TRBJ1-1 | . | TRBV9 | TGTGCCAGCAGCGTGGACATATGGGACACTGAAGCTTTCTTT | CASSVDIWDTEAFF
. | TRBJ2-2 | TRBD1 | TRBV15 | TGTGCCACCAGCAGGATGGGGGACAGGGGCTACACCGGGGAGCTGTTTTTT | CATSRMGDRGYTGELFF
once | TRBJ1-1 | . | TRBV28 | TGTGCCAGCAGTTTATGGGGGCGCGGAACTGAAGCTTTCTTT | CASSLWGRGTEAFF
. | TRBJ2-3 | TRBD1 | TRBV5-1 | TGCGCCAGCAGCTCAGGGACAGTTAGCACAGATACGCAGTATTTT | CASSSGTVSTDTQYF
. | TRBJ1-5 | . | TRBV7-6 | TGTGCCAGCAGCTTAAGGTACGGGGACAAAAGCAATCAGCCCCAGCATTTT | CASSLRYGDKSNQPQHF
. | TRBJ1-1 | . | TRBV7-2 | TGTGCCAGCAGCCCCCAGGGCGCGGACGTAGCTTTCTTT | CASSPQGADVAFF
. | TRBJ1-5 | . | TRBV19 | TGTGCCAGTAGTACAGGGGTCCTGATTACTCAGCCCCAGCATTTT | CASSTGVLITQPQHF
. | TRBJ1-4 | . | TRBV9 | TGTGCCAGCAGCTCCAATGAGAGAGGGATGGTGTTTTTT | CASSSNERGMVFF
. | TRBJ2-5 | . | TRBV21-1 | TGTGCCAGAGAAGGGGCTCTAGCGGGAGTACTCCAAGAGACCCAGTACTTC | CAREGALAGVLQETQYF
once | TRBJ1-5 | . | TRBV28 | TGTGCCAGCAGCGGGAGGGGCAATCAGCCCCAGCATTTT | CASSGRGNQPQHF
. | TRBJ2-1 | . | TRBV6-5 | TGTGCCAGTCTAGCGCATAACAATGAGCAGTTCTTC | CASLAHNNEQFF
. | TRBJ2-2 | TRBD2 | TRBV7-8 | TGTGCCAGCAGCTTATGGGTAGCGGGGGGCTTGAACACCGGGGAGCTGTTTTTT | CASSLWVAGGLNTGELFF
few | TRBJ2-5 | . | TRBV6-6 | TGTGCCAGCAGTTACTCGAAAGAGGAGACCCAGTACTTC | CASSYSKEETQYF
. | TRBJ2-6 | TRBD2 | TRBV18 | TGTGCCAGCTCCCCCGGGGGGGTTGGGGCCAACGTCCTGACTTTC | CASSPGGVGANVLTF
. | TRBJ2-3 | . | TRBV2 | TGTGCCAGCAGTGGACTGACAGGAATTAGCACAGATACGCAGTATTTT | CASSGLTGISTDTQYF
. | TRBJ2-3 | TRBD1 | TRBV5-1 | TGCGCCAGCAGCTTGGGACAGGGGCGGACAGATACGCAGTATTTT | CASSLGQGRTDTQYF
few | TRBJ1-2 | TRBD1 | TRBV29-1 | TGCAGCGTCCCAGACAGGGGGAACTATGGCTACACCTTC | CSVPDRGNYGYTF
. | TRBJ2-7 | . | TRBV6-1 | TGTGCCAGCAGTGTATCGGTTGGAGGGGGGACAGAAGCGTCGCAGTACTTC | CASSVSVGGGTEASQYF
. | TRBJ2-3 | TRBD1 | TRBV7-2 | TGTGCCAGCAGCTTAGGGGACAGGGCCGCAGATACGCAGTATTTT | CASSLGDRAADTQYF
. | TRBJ2-5 | TRBD2 | TRBV30 | TGTGCCTGGAGTGAGGGCGGGGGGGGCCGGGAGACCCAGTACTTC | CAWSEGGGGRETQYF
. | TRBJ1-5 | TRBD1 | TRBV27 | TGTGCCAGCAGTGCCCGGGACAGGTCCCCTGATCAGCCCCAGCATTTT | CASSARDRSPDQPQHF
. | TRBJ2-2 | . | TRBV6-4 | TGTGCCAAGTGGGGGGTTACGGCCCTGGAAGGGAACACCGGGGAGCTGTTTTTT | CAKWGVTALEGNTGELFF
. | TRBJ2-7 | TRBD1 | TRBV28 | TGTGCCAGCAGTTTCCCTCGCGGACAGGGTCAAAACTCCTACGAGCAGTACTTC | CASSFPRGQGQNSYEQYF
. | TRBJ2-1 | TRBD2 | TRBV7-8 | TGTGCCAGCAGCCGCACCCTAGCGGGAGGGCCAGGGGAGCAGTTCTTC | CASSRTLAGGPGEQFF
. | TRBJ1-1 | TRBD1 | TRBV5-6 | TGTGCCAGCAGCTTGCCCCCCAACAGGGGCATGAACACTGAAGCTTTCTTT | CASSLPPNRGMNTEAFF
. | TRBJ2-2 | TRBD1 | TRBV29-1 | TGCAGCGTTGGCAGGGGGAGTAACACCGGGGAGCTGTTTTTT | CSVGRGSNTGELFF
. | TRBJ2-5 | . | TRBV5-1 | TGCGCCAGCAGCTTGGCTGAGACCCAGTACTTC | CASSLAETQYF
. | TRBJ1-2 | TRBD1 | TRBV4-1 | TGCGCCAGCAGCCAAGCGATGGGACAGGGCTTAAATGGCTACACCTTC | CASSQAMGQGLNGYTF
. | TRBJ1-4 | TRBD1 | TRBV7-9 | TGTGCCAGCAGCCCCGGACAGGGGTGGACCTCTGAAAAACTGTTTTTT | CASSPGQGWTSEKLFF
. | TRBJ2-1 | . | TRBV18 | TGTGCCAGCTCACTATCATACCGGGACTCCGGGCGTGATGAGCAGTTCTTC | CASSLSYRDSGRDEQFF